This T cell receptor beta chain is drawn from a study of long-term antiretroviral therapy in people with HIV. Points from the study as a whole: Participants lacked recorded data on ART adherence, viral resistance or therapy changes.

Comments on this clone: Antigen specificity is unknown.

This CDR3 comprises 16 residues. Trimming cost V 0 bases and J 12 bases; bases outside gene matches: 10. CDR1 and CDR2 (germline): MNHNY, SVGAGI (reference sequence). Treatment for every participant with HIV took place in the United States. Researchers ran immunoSEQ v3.0 at survey level. TCRdb's copy holds only in-frame clones and misses some; the assay was immunoSEQ multiplex PCR. The repertoire holds about 13,000 clones, about 80% seen once, with around 13% in the top ten. This material consisted of unsorted PBMCs, taken 3.2 years before starting antiretroviral therapy. This sequence was found in a man aged 40-49 years with HIV. The chain uses TRBV6-6 and TRBJ2-1; 11 nucleotides agree with TRBD2. CDR3 nucleotide sequence: TGTGCCAGCAGTTACTCCCTCGGGACTAGCGGCTTGGGGCAGTTCTTC. Amino acids: CASSYSLGTSGLGQFF.